Shown below are 12 T cell receptor beta chains from a single sample sequenced in a study of PD-L1 blockade in urothelial cancer (dated by TCRdb to about 2017). The library was made by the immunoSEQ multiplex PCR assay. TCRdb obtained this table from immuneACCESS and retained in-frame rearrangements with V and J assigned. These tables miss some clones; where compared with another copy, unresolved V genes account for less than half of the shortfall, and the remainder is unexplained. Within this sample are fewer than 65,000 clones, with around 84% of them counted one time only. The ten top clones hold more than 3% of the sample. Taken with the paper, the label for time point translates to: pretreatment peripheral blood. The sample consisted of PBMCs, taken around atezolizumab (anti-PD-L1) treatment. The receptor source for this set is a man in his 70s with urothelial cancer.

The genes are TRBV5-4 and TRBJ2-7, with 10 bases that match TRBD2. The V segment lost 0 bases and the J segment 3 bases; nucleotides outside the gene matches: 0. The CDR3 has 14 amino acids. The germline CDR1 and CDR2 sequences are SGHNT and YYREEE (reference sequence). The CDR3 coding sequence is TGTGCCAGCAGCTTGGGGACTAGCGGCTACGAGCAGTACTTC. This codes for CASSLGTSGYEQYF.

The genes are TRBV2 and TRBJ1-1, with D tentatively TRBD1 (6 bases). V was pared by 8 bases and J by 6 bases, with 13 bases between. Per germline, CDR1 SNHLY and CDR2 FYNNEI. The CDR3 is 12 residues long. The DNA for the CDR3 is TGTGCCAGCCGAGGGGGTGAGGCTGAAGCTTTCTTT. It specifies CASRGGEAEAFF.

This chain uses TRBV6-5 with TRBJ1-2; tentative D call: TRBD1 (6 bases). The CDR3 is 13 residues long. V lost 2 bases and J 2 bases, leaving 6 bases between the germline ends. Germline CDR1 MNHEY, CDR2 SVGAGI. The chain's CDR3 is CASSYGTNYGYTF. CDR3 coding DNA: TGTGCCAGCAGTTACGGGACAAACTATGGCTACACCTTC.

This clone has more than one count but fewer than ten. This chain uses TRBV7-2 with TRBJ2-7; D might be TRBD2 (7 bases). CDR3 length equals 14 residues. The V gene lost 3 bases and the J gene lost 5 bases, with 14 bases spanning the gap. Germline loops: CDR1 SGHTA, CDR2 FQGNSA. Written as DNA, the CDR3 is TGTGCCAGCAGCTTGTCGGGGGGCAGGAACGAGCAGTACTTC. Its translation: CASSLSGGRNEQYF.

CDR3 DNA sequence: TGTGCCAGCAGTTACTCTGGCCGGGAAGATACGCAGTATTTT. Protein: CASSYSGREDTQYF. The gene calls are TRBV6-6 and TRBJ2-3; tentative D call: TRBD2 (5 bases). CDR3 length: 14 residues. Germline V CDR1 and CDR2: MNHNY, SVGAGI (reference sequence). The V gene lost 0 bases and the J gene lost 5 bases, with 9 bases spanning the gap.

This chain joins TRBV11-2 and TRBJ2-3; 9 bases are a match to TRBD1. The CDR3 spans 15 residues. V shed 5 bases and J 0 bases; nucleotides not matched to a gene: 3. The germline gives CDR1 SGHAT, CDR2 FQNNGV. The DNA for the CDR3 is TGTGCCAGCAGCCCACAGGGGGCGAGCACAGATACGCAGTATTTT. This encodes CASSPQGASTDTQYF.

This clone was seen only a few times. The chain has TRBV2 and TRBJ1-1, with no clear D. CDR1 SNHLY and CDR2 FYNNEI come from the germline V gene. With 8 bases removed from V and 1 base from J, the gap between germline ends came to 11 bases. There are 13 residues in the CDR3. CDR3 sequence reads: CASAREANTEAFF. Here the CDR3 DNA reads TGTGCCAGCGCCCGGGAGGCGAACACTGAAGCTTTCTTT.

This chain's CDR3 is CASSTASGVNYGYTF. Here the CDR3 DNA reads TGTGCCAGCTCTACCGCGTCAGGGGTGAACTATGGCTACACCTTC. V is TRBV18 and J is TRBJ1-2, with D perhaps matching TRBD1 (6 bases). CDR1 is KGHSH, CDR2 LQKENI, per germline. The CDR3 runs to 15 residues. V dropped 6 bases and J dropped 2 bases, with 16 bases sitting between them. Filled out from reference TRBV18 and TRBJ1-2, the complete variable domain reads NAGVMQNPRHLVRRRGQEARLRCSPMKGHSHVYWYRQLPEEGLKFMVYLQKENIIDESGMPKERFSAEFPKEGPSILRIQQVVRGDSAAYFCASSTASGVNYGYTFGSGTRLTVV.

The gene calls are TRBV30 and TRBJ2-1; D is possibly TRBD2 (5 bases). The CDR3 sequence is 17 residues long. V lost 0 bases, J lost 6 bases, and 21 bases lay in between. Looked up from germline, CDR1 is GTSNPN and CDR2 is SVGIG (reference sequence). CDR3 in amino acids: CAWSVRLARHPGNEQFF. The CDR3 nucleotides read TGTGCCTGGAGTGTCCGGCTAGCCAGACACCCGGGCAATGAGCAGTTCTTC.

The rearrangement links TRBV5-1 to TRBJ2-5; possible D gene TRBD2, 5 bases. Looked up from germline, CDR1 is SGHRS and CDR2 is YFSETQ. There are 15 residues in the CDR3. Trimming left V 0 bases short and J 7 bases short, with 16 bases between. The CDR3 region is CASSLAPEELPTQYF. In DNA form, the CDR3 reads TGCGCCAGCAGCTTGGCCCCGGAGGAGTTGCCGACCCAGTACTTC.

The V and J genes are TRBV6-1 and TRBJ1-1; TRBD1 matches at 8 bases. The CDR3 length is 15 residues. V lost 8 bases to trimming and J lost 10 bases; unmatched junction nucleotides: 18. Germline V lookup: CDR1 MNHNS, CDR2 SASEGT. CDR3 amino acids: CASPGLGQGVWRAFF. CDR3 sequence (DNA): TGTGCCAGCCCCGGCCTCGGACAGGGTGTATGGAGAGCTTTCTTT.

The V and J genes are TRBV15 and TRBJ2-4, with 8 bases matching TRBD2. Germline-derived CDR1 and CDR2 are LNHNV and YYDKDF (reference sequence). CDR3 length equals 15 residues. The ends lost 1 base at V and 6 bases at J; junction bases unmatched: 5. The CDR3 reads CATSRAAGGGNIQYF. CDR3 in DNA: TGTGCCACCAGCAGAGCTGCCGGGGGGGGAAACATTCAGTACTTC.